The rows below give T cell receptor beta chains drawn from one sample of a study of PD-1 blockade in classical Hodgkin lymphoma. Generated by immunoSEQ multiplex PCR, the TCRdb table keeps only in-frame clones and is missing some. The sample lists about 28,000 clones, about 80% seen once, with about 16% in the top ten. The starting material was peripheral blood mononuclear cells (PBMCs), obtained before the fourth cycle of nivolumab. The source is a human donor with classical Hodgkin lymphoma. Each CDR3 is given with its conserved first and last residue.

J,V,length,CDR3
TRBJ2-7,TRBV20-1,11,CSAPRMYEQYF
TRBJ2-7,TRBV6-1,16,CASSEATALTTREQYF
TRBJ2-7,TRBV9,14,CASSRGTGNYEQYF
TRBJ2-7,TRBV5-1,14,CASSLASGRGEQYF
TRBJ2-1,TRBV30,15,CAWSVGGAGYNEQFF
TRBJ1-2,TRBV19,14,CASSPTGQLEGYTF
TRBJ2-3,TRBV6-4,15,CASSRLAGGTDTQYF
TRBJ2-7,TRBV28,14,CASSLSGLSYEQYF
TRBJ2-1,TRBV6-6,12,CASSYRVNEQFF
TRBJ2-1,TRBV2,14,CASSLAGSYNEQFF
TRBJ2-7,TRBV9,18,CASSVGTSGSYFPYEQYF
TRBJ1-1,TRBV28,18,CASSLWGMGQGAGTEAFF
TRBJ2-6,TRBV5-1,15,CASSQVASGANVLTF
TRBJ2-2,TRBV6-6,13,CASSTPAGGELFF
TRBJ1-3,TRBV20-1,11,CSASLGDTIYF
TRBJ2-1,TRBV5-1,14,CASSLLLAAEEQFF
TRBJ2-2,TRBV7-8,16,CASSPGPGAGTGELFF
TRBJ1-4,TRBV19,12,CASSIIGEKLFF
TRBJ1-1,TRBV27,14,CASSPRWGASEAFF
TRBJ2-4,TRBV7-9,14,CASSLPGVKNIQYF
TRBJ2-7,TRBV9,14,CASSTSGTVDEQYF
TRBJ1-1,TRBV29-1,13,CSVEGHTNTEAFF
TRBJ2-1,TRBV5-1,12,CASSSNGNEQFF
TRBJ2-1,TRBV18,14,CASSPRAGYVEQFF
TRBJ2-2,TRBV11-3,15,CASSNGRGSTGELFF
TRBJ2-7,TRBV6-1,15,CASSLDRAYSYEQYF
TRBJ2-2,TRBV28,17,CASSNRPGQGMRRELFF
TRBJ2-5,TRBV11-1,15,CASGPTTTGEETQYF
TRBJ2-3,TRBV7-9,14,CASSLVQSTDTQYF
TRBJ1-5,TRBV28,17,CASSIGQGVYSNQPQHF
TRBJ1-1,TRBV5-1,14,CASSLETGEGKAFF
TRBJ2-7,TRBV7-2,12,CASSLETGKQYF
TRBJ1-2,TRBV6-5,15,CASSTRTAREGGYTF
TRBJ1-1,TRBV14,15,CASSQVTGPNTEAFF
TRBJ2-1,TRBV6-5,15,CASSYSRTSYNEQFF
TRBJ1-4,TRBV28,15,CASSLGDRTNEKLFF
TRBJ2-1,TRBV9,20,CASSPRDSPGLAGGRNEQFF
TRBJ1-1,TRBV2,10,CASSVAEAFF
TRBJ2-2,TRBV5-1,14,CASSLAGAGGELFF
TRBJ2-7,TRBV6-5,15,CASSRGLAGVYEQYF
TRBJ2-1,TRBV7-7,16,CASSTTGLAGGNEQFF
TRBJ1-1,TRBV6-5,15,CASTRDREGNTEAFF
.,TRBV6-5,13,CASSPQTRDEQYF
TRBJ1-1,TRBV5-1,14,CASSVTGGVTEAFF